The 10 T cell receptor beta chains reported below all come from one sample, sequenced in a study of naive and memory T cell subsets. General study findings and limits: Naive repertoires, especially CD8, held a few larger clonotypes, possibly memory cells re-expressing CD45RA.

Their antigen targets remain unknown. Both TRBC1 and TRBC2 were covered by a beta constant-region primer of two equimolar oligonucleotides. Four rounds of PCR amplified the ligated cDNA using nested alpha and beta constant-region primers plus SP2. TCRdb ran MiXCR on the UMI-ligation and nested PCR reads and lists one entry per CDR3 protein. The sample has around 93,000 distinct CDR3 sequences; about 10% are singletons. The sample taken for sequencing was naive CD4+ T cells from blood. The receptors shown here come from a human donor in good health.

To note about this clonotype: This may be a read error: a much more frequent sequence differs by one nucleotide. The final CDR3 position lacks the conserved phenylalanine or tryptophan, pointing to a likely read error. The J gene is TRBJ2-7, the V gene TRBV20-1, with 10 bases aligning to TRBD1. This CDR3 region has 14 residues. Trimming took 3 bases from V and 2 from J; bases not matched to a gene: 4. From germline, CDR1 is DFQATT and CDR2 SNEGSKA (reference sequence). Here the CDR3 DNA reads TGCAGTGCTAGTCGGACAGGGGGTACCTACGAGCAGTACCTC. Translated, it gives CSASRTGGTYEQYL.

The chain is built from TRBV5-6 and TRBJ2-5, with 8 bases lining up with TRBD2. The CDR3 has 17 amino acids. The junction had 10 bases not matched to a gene; V was cut back by 1 base and J by 2 bases. CDR1 is SGHDT, CDR2 YYEEEE, per germline. CDR3 sequence (DNA): TGTGCCAGCAGCTTGCTTAGCGGGGACCCGAGACAAGAGACCCAGTACTTC. Its protein is CASSLLSGDPRQETQYF.

This clonotype was recorded many times. V and J are TRBV12-3 or TRBV12-4 and TRBJ2-3, with D possibly TRBD1 on 6 matching bases. This CDR3 region has 14 residues. Trimming removed 10 bases at V and 0 bases at J, with 14 bases between. CDR3 region: CANSRGHSTDTQYF. The CDR3 DNA sequence: TGTGCCAACTCGAGGGGACATAGCACAGATACGCAGTATTTT.

This clonotype showed up just a few times. The chain uses TRBV6-1 and TRBJ1-1; D is ambiguous. Per the germline V gene, CDR1 is MNHNS and CDR2 is SASEGT. V lost 6 bases and J 0 bases, leaving 8 bases between the germline ends. The CDR3 totals 13 residues. CDR3 DNA sequence: TGTGCCAGCAGATACACAGTGAACACTGAAGCTTTCTTT. It encodes CASRYTVNTEAFF.

This chain links TRBV6-5 with TRBJ1-1, with TRBD1 as a possible D gene (5 bases). V shed 6 bases and J shed 4 bases, with 15 bases lying between them. The CDR3 has 14 amino acids. Per germline, CDR1 MNHEY and CDR2 SVGAGI. In nucleotides, the CDR3 is TGTGCCAGCAGGGGACGGGAGTGGGGCACTGAAGCTTTCTTT. Encoded protein: CASRGREWGTEAFF.

The chain couples TRBV3-1 to TRBJ2-2; 10 bases fit TRBD2. Trimming took 2 bases from V and 7 from J; bases not matched to a gene: 4. The length of the CDR3 is 15 residues. Germline V CDR1 and CDR2: LGHDT, YNNKEL (reference sequence). The CDR3 sequence is CASSQRIAGGGELFF. CDR3 bases: TGTGCCAGCAGCCAACGTATAGCGGGAGGCGGGGAGCTGTTTTTT.

The CDR3: CASSSKTRGAEQFF. CDR3 bases: TGTGCCAGCAGTTCCAAGACCCGTGGGGCTGAGCAGTTCTTC. This chain links TRBV12-3 or TRBV12-4 with TRBJ2-1, with D perhaps TRBD1 (5 bases). V was trimmed by 4 bases and J by 9 bases, leaving 16 bases between them. This CDR3 contains 14 residues.

This clonotype has more than one count but fewer than ten. The chain combines TRBV30 with TRBJ2-5; 12 bases agree with TRBD2. This CDR3 region has 15 residues. Looked up from germline, CDR1 is GTSNPN and CDR2 is SVGIG (reference sequence). Losses at the gene ends were 2 bases for V and 5 bases for J; bases not matched to a gene: 6. The CDR3 sequence is CAWSLAGGRSETQYF. In DNA form, the CDR3 reads TGTGCCTGGAGTCTAGCGGGAGGGAGGTCGGAGACCCAGTACTTC.

The table lists this clonotype with many counts. The chain carries TRBV21-1 and TRBJ2-1. TRBV21-1 is a pseudogene locus. CDR3 length: 17 residues. The CDR3 DNA follows: TGTGCCAGCAGCGGCTTAGGGTTAAGGAGCTCCTACAATGAGCAGTTCTTC. Amino acid sequence: CASSGLGLRSSYNEQFF.

The table lists this clonotype with a few counts. This chain joins TRBV6-2 or TRBV6-3 and TRBJ2-7; D assignment may be TRBD1 or TRBD2 (5 bases each). The CDR3 extends over 13 amino acids. The germline CDR1 and CDR2 sequences are MNHEY and SVGEGT. The V end was cut by 8 bases, the J end by 6 bases, with 17 bases between. The CDR3 bases are TGTGCCAGCGGTTCCGAGGGGCGGTTCGAGCAGTACTTC. Translated, it gives CASGSEGRFEQYF.